A single T cell receptor beta chain is shown here with its context. This sample stems from a study of OX40 agonist ivuxolimab in advanced cancers. Study-wide background: Patients received the agonistic anti-OX40 (CD134) antibody ivuxolimab.

The table came from immunoSEQ multiplex PCR; TCRdb's copy has only in-frame clones and leaves some out. The table has fewer than 50,000 clones, roughly 89% seen once. Germline CDR1 GTSNPN, CDR2 SVGIG (reference sequence). Trimming cost V 0 bases and J 5 bases, with 11 bases left between them. The CDR3 covers 13 residues. The sample consisted of CD4+ or CD8+ T cells sorted from blood, taken in a trial of the OX40 agonist ivuxolimab. The sequence came from an adult with an advanced solid tumor such as melanoma, head and neck, liver or kidney cancer. The chain uses TRBV30 and TRBJ2-7; perhaps TRBD1 as D (6 bases). The chain's CDR3 is CAWSVLEGDEQYF. In nucleotides, the CDR3 is TGTGCCTGGAGTGTACTAGAGGGGGACGAGCAGTACTTC.